A selection of T cell receptor beta chains follows, all from one sample in a study of regulatory T cells in long-lasting Graves disease. TCRdb reprocessed the multiplex PCR reads with MiXCR, giving one entry per CDR3 protein. The sample records some 340,000 distinct CDR3 sequences, 20% to 25% being singletons. This material consisted of peripheral blood mononuclear cells (PBMCs), taken when the disease was refractory, from a patient treated with antithyroid drugs. The source of these receptors is a woman in her 40s with Graves disease. CDR3s include the opening cysteine and the closing phenylalanine or tryptophan.

>TRBV7-9
CASSPSQGTSYTF
>TRBV7-9
CASAGTSGSQVGGELFF
>TRBV10-1
CASSEGLPGTSYEQYF
>TRBV12-3/TRBV12-4
CASSITGLAGSYNEQFF
>TRBV25-1
CASSEYTSVGTGELFF
>TRBV30
CAWSRTGLNTEAFF
>TRBV7-3
CASSAIQGVGGYTF
>TRBV11-1
CASSHTDLVNEQFF
>TRBV25-1
CASSDPGLAGDEQYF
>TRBV6-9
CASSYPTGEEQYF
>TRBV11-2
CASSLGASGRETQYF
>TRBV28
CASRDARGWVTEAFF
>TRBV6-5
CASSYSFTGGSSTEAFF
>TRBV7-8
CASSSQGGQGTEGYTF
>TRBV20-1
CSASLAPEETQYF
>TRBV12-3/TRBV12-4
CASSTGTGGNQPQHF
>TRBV18
CASPGRGETQYF
>TRBV28
CASSSPGTEFEKLFF
>TRBV11-2
CASSRTGTSGTEAFF
>TRBV28
CASSFSGRVGPQHF
>TRBV9
CASSVVRDGNTEAFF
>TRBV5-1
CASSLGPRGLYEQYF